This TCR beta chain comes out of a study of T cells in Graves' hyperthyroidism and ophthalmopathy. General observations from the study: Classification by a 13 V-J model distinguished ophthalmopathy from stable hyperthyroidism. The model anticipated ophthalmopathy a median about 6.5 months pre-onset.

Amplified TCR beta CDR3 regions derived from RNA transcripts. With the HTBI primer set, the TCR CDR3 went through a first round of RT-PCR. TCRdb reprocessed the multiplex PCR reads via MiXCR and lists one record per CDR3 protein. The data show about 700,000 distinct CDR3 sequences, around 15% seen once. This clonotype occurred many times. Its specificity is not known. Graves' hyperthyroidism is called stable when ophthalmopathy does not progress within 18 months. An approximately 10 ml volume of fresh peripheral blood provided the PBMCs. Sequencing was carried out using blood. This TCR was sampled from a young woman with Graves' hyperthyroidism.

The CDR3 sequence is CASSLGQGVNYGYTF. For the CDR3, the DNA is TGTGCCAGCAGCTTAGGGCAGGGAGTCAACTATGGCTACACCTTC. The chain joins TRBV7-8 to TRBJ1-2; possible D gene TRBD1, 5 bases. V was trimmed by 1 base and J by 2 bases, leaving 11 bases between them. This CDR3 is built from 15 residues. From germline, CDR1 is SGHVS and CDR2 FQNEAQ. The full variable domain, in which reference TRBV7-8 and TRBJ1-2 provide the parts outside the CDR3, is GAGVSQSPRYKVAKRGQDVALRCDPISGHVSLFWYQQALGQGPEFLTYFQNEAQLDKSGLPSDRFFAERPEGSVSTLKIQRTQQEDSAVYLCASSLGQGVNYGYTFGSGTRLTVV.